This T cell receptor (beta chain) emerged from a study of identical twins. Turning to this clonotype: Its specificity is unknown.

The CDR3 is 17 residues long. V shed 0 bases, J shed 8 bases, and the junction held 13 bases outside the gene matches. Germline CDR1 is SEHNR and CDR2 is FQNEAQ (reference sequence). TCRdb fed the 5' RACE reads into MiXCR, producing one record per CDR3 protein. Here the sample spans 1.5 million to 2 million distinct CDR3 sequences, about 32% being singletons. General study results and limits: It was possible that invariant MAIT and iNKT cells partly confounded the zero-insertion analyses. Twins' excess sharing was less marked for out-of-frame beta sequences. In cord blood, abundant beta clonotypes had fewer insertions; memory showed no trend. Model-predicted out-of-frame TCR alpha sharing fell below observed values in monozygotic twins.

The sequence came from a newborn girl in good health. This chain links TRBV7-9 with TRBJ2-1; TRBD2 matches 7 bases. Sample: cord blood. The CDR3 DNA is TGTGCCAGCAGCTTAGCCAAGTTGGGGGGGTCGAAGGATGAGCAGTTCTTC. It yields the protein CASSLAKLGGSKDEQFF.